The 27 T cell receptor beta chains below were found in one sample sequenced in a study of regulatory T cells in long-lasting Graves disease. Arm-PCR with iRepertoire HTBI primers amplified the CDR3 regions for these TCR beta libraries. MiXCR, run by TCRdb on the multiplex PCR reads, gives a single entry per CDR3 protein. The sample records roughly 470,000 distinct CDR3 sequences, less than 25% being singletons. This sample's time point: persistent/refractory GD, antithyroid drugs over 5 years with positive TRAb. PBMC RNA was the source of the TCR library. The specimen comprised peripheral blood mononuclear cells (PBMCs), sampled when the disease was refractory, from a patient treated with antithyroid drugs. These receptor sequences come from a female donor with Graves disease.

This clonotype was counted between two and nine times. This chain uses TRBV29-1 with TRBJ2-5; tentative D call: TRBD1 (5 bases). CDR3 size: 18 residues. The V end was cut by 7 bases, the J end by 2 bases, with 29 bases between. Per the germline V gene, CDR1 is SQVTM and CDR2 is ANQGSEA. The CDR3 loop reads CSALRSRFGRVLQETQYF. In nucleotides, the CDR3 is TGCAGCGCACTCAGGTCGCGGTTTGGCAGGGTCCTTCAAGAGACCCAGTACTTC.

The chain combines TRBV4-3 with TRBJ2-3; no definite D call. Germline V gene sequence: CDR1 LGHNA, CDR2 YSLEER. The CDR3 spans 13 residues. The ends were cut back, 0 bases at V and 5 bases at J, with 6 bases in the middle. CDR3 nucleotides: TGCGCCAGCAGCCAAGATACGGGAGATACGCAGTATTTT. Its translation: CASSQDTGDTQYF.

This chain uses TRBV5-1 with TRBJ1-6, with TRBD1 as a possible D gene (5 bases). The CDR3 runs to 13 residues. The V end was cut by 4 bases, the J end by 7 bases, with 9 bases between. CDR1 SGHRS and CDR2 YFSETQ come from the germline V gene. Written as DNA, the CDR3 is TGCGCCAGCAGCACCGGACACAATTCACCCCTCCACTTT. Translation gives CASSTGHNSPLHF.

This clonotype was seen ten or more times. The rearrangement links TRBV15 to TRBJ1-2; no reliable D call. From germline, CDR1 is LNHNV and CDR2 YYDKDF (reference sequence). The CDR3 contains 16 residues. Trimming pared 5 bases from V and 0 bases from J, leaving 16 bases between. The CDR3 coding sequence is TGTGCCACCAGCCTGCGAGCAGGTATCTCTAACTATGGCTACACCTTC. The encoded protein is CATSLRAGISNYGYTF.

The chain's CDR3 is CASSSDPGHGENTEAFF. For the CDR3, the DNA is TGTGCCAGCAGCTCAGATCCAGGGCACGGGGAGAACACTGAAGCTTTCTTT. This rearrangement joins TRBV9 to TRBJ1-1; tentatively, D is TRBD1 (5 bases). CDR1 SGDLS and CDR2 YYNGEE come from the germline V gene. CDR3 length equals 17 residues. Trimming cost V 4 bases and J 1 base, with 20 bases left between them.

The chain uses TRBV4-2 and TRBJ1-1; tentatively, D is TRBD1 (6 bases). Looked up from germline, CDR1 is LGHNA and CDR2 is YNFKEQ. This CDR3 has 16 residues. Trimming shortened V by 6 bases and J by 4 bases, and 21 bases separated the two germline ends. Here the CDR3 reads CASSLTGASSSTEAFF. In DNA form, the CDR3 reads TGTGCCAGCAGTCTTACGGGGGCCAGCTCGAGCACTGAAGCTTTCTTT.

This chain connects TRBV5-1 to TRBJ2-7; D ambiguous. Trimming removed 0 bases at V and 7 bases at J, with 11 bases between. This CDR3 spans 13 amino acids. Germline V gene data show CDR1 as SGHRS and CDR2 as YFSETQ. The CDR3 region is CASSLALSDEQYF. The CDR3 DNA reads TGCGCCAGCAGCTTGGCCTTGTCTGATGAGCAGTACTTC.

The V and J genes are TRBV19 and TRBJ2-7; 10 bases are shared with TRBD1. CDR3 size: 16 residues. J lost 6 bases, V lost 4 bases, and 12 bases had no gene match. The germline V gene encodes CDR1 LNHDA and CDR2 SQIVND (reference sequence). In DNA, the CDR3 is TGTGCCAGTAGTAGGAGCCCGGGACAGGGGACGTCCGAGCAGTACTTC. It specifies CASSRSPGQGTSEQYF.

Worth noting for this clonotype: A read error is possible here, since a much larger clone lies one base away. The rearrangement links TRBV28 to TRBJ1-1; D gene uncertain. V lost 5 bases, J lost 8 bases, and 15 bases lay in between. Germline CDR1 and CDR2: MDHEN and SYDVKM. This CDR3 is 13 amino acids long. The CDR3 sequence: CASSLPPLTEAFF. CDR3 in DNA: TGTGCCAGCAGTCTCCCTCCTTTGACGGAAGCTTTCTTT.

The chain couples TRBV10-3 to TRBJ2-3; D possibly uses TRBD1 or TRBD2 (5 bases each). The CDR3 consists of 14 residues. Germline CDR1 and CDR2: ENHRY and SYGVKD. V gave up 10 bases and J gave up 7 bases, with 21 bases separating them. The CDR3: CASTPGTTMYTQYF. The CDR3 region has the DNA TGTGCCAGCACCCCAGGGACCACAATGTATACGCAGTATTTT.

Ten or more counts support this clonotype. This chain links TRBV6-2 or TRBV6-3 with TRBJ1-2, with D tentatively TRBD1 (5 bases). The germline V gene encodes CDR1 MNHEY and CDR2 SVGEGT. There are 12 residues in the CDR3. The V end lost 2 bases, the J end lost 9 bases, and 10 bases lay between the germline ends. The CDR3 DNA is TGTGCCAGCAGTTACGGGGCGATGAGCTACACCTTC. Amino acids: CASSYGAMSYTF.

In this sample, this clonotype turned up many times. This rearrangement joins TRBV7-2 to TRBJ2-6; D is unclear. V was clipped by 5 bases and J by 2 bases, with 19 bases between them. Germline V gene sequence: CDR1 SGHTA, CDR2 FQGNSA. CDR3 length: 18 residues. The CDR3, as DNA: TGTGCCAGCAGCCCCTCAAGCTACCCTTTGCCTGGGGCCAACGTCCTGACTTTC. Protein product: CASSPSSYPLPGANVLTF.

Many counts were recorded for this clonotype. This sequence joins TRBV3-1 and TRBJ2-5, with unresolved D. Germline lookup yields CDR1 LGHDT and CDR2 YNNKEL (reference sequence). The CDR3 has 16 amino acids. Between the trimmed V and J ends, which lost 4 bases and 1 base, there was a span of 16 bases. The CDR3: CASSRSHPVFQETQYF. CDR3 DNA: TGTGCCAGCAGCCGATCCCATCCGGTATTCCAAGAGACCCAGTACTTC.

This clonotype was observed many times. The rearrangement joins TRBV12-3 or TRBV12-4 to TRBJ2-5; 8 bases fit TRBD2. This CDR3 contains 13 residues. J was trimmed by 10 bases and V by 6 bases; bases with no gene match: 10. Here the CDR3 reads CASSRKTSANQYF. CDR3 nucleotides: TGTGCCAGCAGCCGTAAGACTAGCGCTAACCAGTACTTC.

The CDR3 spells CASSLIAGGYEQFF. The CDR3 coding sequence is TGTGCCAGCAGTTTAATTGCGGGAGGCTATGAGCAGTTCTTC. The V gene is TRBV28, the J gene TRBJ2-1; TRBD2 matches 8 bases. Germline trimming cut 2 bases from V and 8 bases from J; bases unmatched to any gene: 5. Germline V gene lookup returns CDR1 MDHEN and CDR2 SYDVKM. This CDR3 spans 14 amino acids.

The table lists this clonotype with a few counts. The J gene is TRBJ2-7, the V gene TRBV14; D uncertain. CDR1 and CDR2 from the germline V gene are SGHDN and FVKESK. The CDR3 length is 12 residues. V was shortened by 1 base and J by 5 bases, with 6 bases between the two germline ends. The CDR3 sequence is CASSQVEHEQYF. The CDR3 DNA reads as TGTGCCAGCAGCCAAGTGGAACACGAGCAGTACTTC.

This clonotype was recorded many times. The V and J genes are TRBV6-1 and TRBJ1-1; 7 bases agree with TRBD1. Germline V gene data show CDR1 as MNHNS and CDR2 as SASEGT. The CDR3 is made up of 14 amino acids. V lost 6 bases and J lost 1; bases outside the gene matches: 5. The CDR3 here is CASRGQVPNTEAFF. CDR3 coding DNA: TGTGCCAGCAGAGGACAGGTCCCGAACACTGAAGCTTTCTTT.

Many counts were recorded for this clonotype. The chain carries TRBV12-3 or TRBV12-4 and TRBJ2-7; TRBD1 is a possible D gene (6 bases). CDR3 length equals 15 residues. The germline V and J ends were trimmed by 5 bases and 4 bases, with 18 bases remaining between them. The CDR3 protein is CASSKRGTRVYEQYF. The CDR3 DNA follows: TGTGCCAGCAGTAAGAGGGGGACACGAGTATACGAGCAGTACTTC.

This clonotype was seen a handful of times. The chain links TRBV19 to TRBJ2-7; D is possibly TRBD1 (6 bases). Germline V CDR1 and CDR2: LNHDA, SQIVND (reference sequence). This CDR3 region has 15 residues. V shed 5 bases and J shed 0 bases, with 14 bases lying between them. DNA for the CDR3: TGTGCCAGTAGTTCCCCGGGACAAGACTCCTACGAGCAGTACTTC. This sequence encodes CASSSPGQDSYEQYF.

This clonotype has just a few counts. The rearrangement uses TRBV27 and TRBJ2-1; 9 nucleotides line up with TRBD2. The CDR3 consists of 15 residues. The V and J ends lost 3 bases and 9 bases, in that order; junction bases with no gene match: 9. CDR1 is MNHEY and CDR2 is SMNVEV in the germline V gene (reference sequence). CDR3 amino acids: CASSFISGSVGEQFF. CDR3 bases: TGTGCCAGCAGTTTCATTAGCGGGAGTGTAGGTGAGCAGTTCTTC.

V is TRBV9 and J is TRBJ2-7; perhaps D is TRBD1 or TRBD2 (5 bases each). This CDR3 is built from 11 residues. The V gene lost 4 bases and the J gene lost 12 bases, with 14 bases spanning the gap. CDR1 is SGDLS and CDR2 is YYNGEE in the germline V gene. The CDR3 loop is CASSPRGRGYF. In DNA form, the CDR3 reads TGTGCCAGCAGCCCCCGGGGTAGGGGGTACTTC.

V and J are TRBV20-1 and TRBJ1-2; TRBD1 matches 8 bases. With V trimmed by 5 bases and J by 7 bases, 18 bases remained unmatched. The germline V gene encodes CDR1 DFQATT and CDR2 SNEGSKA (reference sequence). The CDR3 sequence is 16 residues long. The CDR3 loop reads CSARKPGQVYRGGYTF. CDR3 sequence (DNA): TGCAGTGCTCGCAAACCGGGACAGGTCTATCGTGGTGGCTACACCTTC.

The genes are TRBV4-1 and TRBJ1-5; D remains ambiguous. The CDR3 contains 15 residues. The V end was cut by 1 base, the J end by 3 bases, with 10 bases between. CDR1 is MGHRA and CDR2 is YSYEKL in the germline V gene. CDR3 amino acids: CASSQGLLPNQPQHF. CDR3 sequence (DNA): TGCGCCAGCAGCCAAGGCTTACTGCCCAATCAGCCCCAGCATTTT.

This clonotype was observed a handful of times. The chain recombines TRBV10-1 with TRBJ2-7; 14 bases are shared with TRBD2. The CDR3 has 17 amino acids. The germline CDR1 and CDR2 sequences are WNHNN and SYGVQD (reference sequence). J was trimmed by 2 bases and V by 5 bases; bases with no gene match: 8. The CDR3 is CASSSGLAGGLTYEQYF. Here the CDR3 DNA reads TGCGCCAGCAGTTCAGGACTAGCGGGAGGACTTACCTACGAGCAGTACTTC.

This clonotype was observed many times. In DNA, the CDR3 is TGTGCCAGCAGTTTGGAGCAGAGGGGTCAGCCCCAGCATTTT. It encodes CASSLEQRGQPQHF. The chain couples TRBV12-3 or TRBV12-4 to TRBJ1-5, with D perhaps matching TRBD1 (5 bases). The CDR3 contains 14 residues. V lost 3 bases and J lost 6, with 12 bases in between.

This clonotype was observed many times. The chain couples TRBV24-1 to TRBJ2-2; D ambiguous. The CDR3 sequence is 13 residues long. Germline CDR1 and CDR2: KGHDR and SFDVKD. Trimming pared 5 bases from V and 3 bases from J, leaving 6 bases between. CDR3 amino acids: CATSGWDTGELFF. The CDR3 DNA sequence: TGTGCCACCAGTGGGTGGGACACCGGGGAGCTGTTTTTT.

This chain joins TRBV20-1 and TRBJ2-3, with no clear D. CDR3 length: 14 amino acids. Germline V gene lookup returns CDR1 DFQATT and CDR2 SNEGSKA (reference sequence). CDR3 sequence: CSVDPVSPHEAQYF. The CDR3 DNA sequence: TGCAGCGTTGATCCAGTAAGCCCTCATGAGGCGCAGTATTTT.